Listed below are T cell receptor beta chains from one sample, sequenced in a study of OX40 agonist ivuxolimab in advanced cancers. Only in-frame clones appear in the TCRdb table, and some are missing; sequencing was by immunoSEQ multiplex PCR. The sample consists of fewer than 85,000 clones, 88% of them appearing once. The sequencing used CD4+ or CD8+ T cells sorted from blood, collected in a trial of the OX40 agonist ivuxolimab. Receptors originate from an adult with an advanced solid tumor such as melanoma, head and neck, liver or kidney cancer. Each CDR3 is given with its conserved first and last residue. D genes are given only for firm matches.

j_gene	v_gene	d_gene	CDR3nt	CDR3aa
TRBJ2-7	TRBV15	TRBD1	TGTGCCACCACCCGGGACAGGAGCTCCTACGAGCAGTACTTC	CATTRDRSSYEQYF
TRBJ1-2	TRBV6-6	.	TGTGCCAGCAGTCCAGGGGTTAACTATGGCTACACCTTC	CASSPGVNYGYTF
TRBJ2-2	TRBV5-4	TRBD1	TGTGCCAGCAGCTTTACCTGGTCGGGACAGGGGGCCGGGGAGCTGTTTTTT	CASSFTWSGQGAGELFF
TRBJ2-7	TRBV7-9	.	TGTGCCAGCAGCTTAAGCTACTACGAGCAGTACTTC	CASSLSYYEQYF
TRBJ2-7	TRBV28	.	TGTGCCAGCAGTTTAAGTACACGCACAGGGCGAGGCGAGCAGTACTTC	CASSLSTRTGRGEQYF
TRBJ1-6	TRBV2	TRBD1	TGTGCCAGCAGCGTGACAGGGGGCATATCACCCCTCCACTTT	CASSVTGGISPLHF
TRBJ2-4	TRBV6-1	.	TGTGCCAGCAGTGAAGAGGGGGTTCACATTCAGTACTTC	CASSEEGVHIQYF
TRBJ1-6	TRBV19	.	TGTGCCAGTAGTATACGGGAGGGGAATTCACCCCTCCACTTT	CASSIREGNSPLHF
TRBJ2-3	TRBV19	TRBD1	TGTGCCAGTAGTAGGGGACAGGGGGGCACAGATACGCAGTATTTT	CASSRGQGGTDTQYF
TRBJ2-2	TRBV6-1	.	TGTGCCAGCAGTGATCTAAACACCGGGGAGCTGTTTTTT	CASSDLNTGELFF
TRBJ2-3	TRBV7-8	.	TGTGCCAGCAGCCGACAGGCCACAGATACGCAGTATTTT	CASSRQATDTQYF
TRBJ1-4	TRBV6-5	.	TGTGCCAGCAGTTCCCGATCGCCCTGGGGAAAACTGTTTTTT	CASSSRSPWGKLFF
TRBJ1-2	TRBV27	.	TGTGCCAGCAGTACGGCAGGCTATGGCTACACCTTC	CASSTAGYGYTF
TRBJ2-5	TRBV5-1	TRBD2	TGCGCCAGCAGCTTGGTTCCTAGCGGGGGCCAAGAGACCCAGTACTTC	CASSLVPSGGQETQYF
TRBJ2-2	TRBV6-6	.	TGTGCCAGCAGCCCGCAGGGGCCGAACACCGGGGAGCTGTTTTTT	CASSPQGPNTGELFF
TRBJ1-2	TRBV7-9	TRBD1	TGTGCCAGCAGCGCCAGACAGGGAAAGGGGTATGGCTACACCTTC	CASSARQGKGYGYTF